Listed here are 21 T cell receptor beta chains from one sample, sequenced in a study of cytomegalovirus exposure and HLA in healthy donors. The PCR was carried out with 60 Vbeta primers and 13 Jbeta primers. TCRdb's copy holds only in-frame clones and misses some; the assay was immunoSEQ multiplex PCR. The sample consists of more than 95,000 clones, approximately 69% of them appearing once. Sequenced input: PBMCs. These receptors came from a woman between 50 and 59 years old in good health and CMV-seropositive.

The chain recombines TRBV19 with TRBJ2-7, with D hard to call. CDR3 length equals 15 residues. Trimming took 4 bases from V and 3 from J, leaving 16 bases between them. Germline assignment: CDR1 LNHDA and CDR2 SQIVND (reference sequence). For the CDR3, the DNA is TGTGCCAGTAGTACCCCCGGCCAGGTACTCTACGAGCAGTACTTC. It encodes CASSTPGQVLYEQYF.

The chain carries TRBV7-2 and TRBJ2-7; 8 bases are a match to TRBD2. Germline trimming cut 1 base from V and 6 bases from J; bases unmatched to any gene: 14. The CDR3 totals 17 residues. Germline V gene lookup returns CDR1 SGHTA and CDR2 FQGNSA. The CDR3 protein is CASSLVSGTSMDGEQYF. The CDR3 DNA sequence: TGTGCCAGCAGCTTAGTTTCCGGGACTAGTATGGACGGCGAGCAGTACTTC. The whole variable domain, filled in from reference TRBV7-2 and TRBJ2-7, reads GAGVSQSPSNKVTEKGKDVELRCDPISGHTALYWYRQSLGQGLEFLIYFQGNSAPDKSGLPSDRFSAERTGGSVSTLTIQRTQQEDSAVYLCASSLVSGTSMDGEQYFGPGTRLTVT.

This clone showed up just a few times. The genes are TRBV30 and TRBJ1-1; D is possibly TRBD1 (5 bases). Germline-derived CDR1 and CDR2 are GTSNPN and SVGIG (reference sequence). The CDR3 length is 12 residues. Trimming shortened V by 7 bases and J by 4 bases, and 13 bases separated the two germline ends. The DNA for the CDR3 is TGTGCCTCCCGGATGGGGGGCACTGAAGCTTTCTTT. Its protein is CASRMGGTEAFF.

This rearrangement joins TRBV10-2 to TRBJ1-2, with no clear D. Trimming pared 4 bases from V and 3 bases from J, leaving 18 bases between. The CDR3 is made up of 16 amino acids. Germline V CDR1 and CDR2: WSHSY, SAAADI. The CDR3 spells CASSAGLLGSHYGYTF. In DNA form, the CDR3 reads TGCGCCAGCAGTGCCGGGCTACTAGGGAGTCACTATGGCTACACCTTC.

This chain joins TRBV7-2 and TRBJ2-7, with D possibly TRBD2 on 5 matching bases. Germline loops: CDR1 SGHTA, CDR2 FQGNSA. The ends were cut back, 0 bases at V and 3 bases at J, with 9 bases in the middle. The length of the CDR3 is 14 residues. For the CDR3, the DNA is TGTGCCAGCAGCTTAGCGATGGGGAGCTACGAGCAGTACTTC. Amino acids: CASSLAMGSYEQYF.

The genes are TRBV28 and TRBJ2-1, with 13 bases that match TRBD2. The CDR3 is 14 amino acids. Trimming cost V 10 bases and J 6 bases; bases outside gene matches: 6. Germline CDR1 MDHEN, CDR2 SYDVKM. CDR3 region: CATWTSGSLNEQFF. CDR3 nucleotides: TGTGCCACCTGGACTAGCGGGAGTCTCAATGAGCAGTTCTTC.

In this sample, this clone turned up a few times. V gene TRBV6-6 combines with J gene TRBJ2-1; 8 bases agree with TRBD1. CDR1 and CDR2 from the germline V gene are MNHNY and SVGAGI (reference sequence). V shed 2 bases and J 3 bases; nucleotides not matched to a gene: 3. The CDR3 is made up of 15 amino acids. The CDR3, as DNA: TGTGCCAGCAGTTACGGGACAGGCCTCTACAATGAGCAGTTCTTC. Protein sequence: CASSYGTGLYNEQFF.

The rearrangement links TRBV5-4 to TRBJ2-2; weak D call: TRBD2 (7 bases). This CDR3 contains 16 residues. V dropped 4 bases and J dropped 1 base, with 14 bases sitting between them. Germline CDR1 and CDR2: SGHNT and YYREEE (reference sequence). Written as DNA, the CDR3 is TGTGCCAGCAGCAAAGGGGGGGGCCTGAACACCGGGGAGCTGTTTTTT. Protein sequence: CASSKGGGLNTGELFF.

CDR3 loop: CASSQGGGATAFF. In nucleotides, the CDR3 is TGTGCCAGCAGCCAAGGAGGGGGCGCGACGGCTTTCTTT. The V gene is TRBV14, the J gene TRBJ1-1; TRBD1 agrees at 7 bases. J gave up 11 bases and V 1 base, and 7 bases lay outside the gene matches. CDR3 length: 13 residues. CDR1 SGHDN and CDR2 FVKESK come from the germline V gene.

The gene calls are TRBV30 and TRBJ2-3; weak D call: TRBD2 (5 bases). Trimming pared 0 bases from V and 5 bases from J, leaving 9 bases between. CDR1 GTSNPN and CDR2 SVGIG come from the germline V gene (reference sequence). CDR3 size: 13 residues. Here the CDR3 DNA reads TGTGCCTGGAGTGTACTCGAGGGAGATACGCAGTATTTT. Translating it yields CAWSVLEGDTQYF.

The rearrangement uses TRBV6-5 and TRBJ2-3; 8 positions match TRBD1. The germline V gene has CDR1 MNHEY and CDR2 SVGAGI. J lost 4 bases, V lost 9 bases, and 12 bases had no gene match. The CDR3 length is 15 residues. The CDR3 spells CASTNDRGGPDTQYF. In DNA, the CDR3 is TGTGCCAGTACTAATGACAGGGGCGGTCCAGATACGCAGTATTTT.

The V call is TRBV5-1, the J call TRBJ1-2; the D is unclear. Trimming stripped 2 bases from V and 4 bases from J, with 18 bases between. Germline assignment: CDR1 SGHRS and CDR2 YFSETQ. This CDR3 is built from 16 residues. The CDR3 DNA reads as TGCGCCAGCAGCTTCCTGGGTGGGCAGCTATGCTATGGCTACACCTTC. It specifies CASSFLGGQLCYGYTF.

The V gene is TRBV2, the J gene TRBJ2-7, with D tentatively TRBD2 (6 bases). Germline assignment: CDR1 SNHLY and CDR2 FYNNEI. The V end lost 3 bases, the J end lost 5 bases, and 20 bases lay between the germline ends. The CDR3 loop spans 16 amino acids. CDR3 protein: CASSDYGGQATNEQYF. CDR3 DNA: TGTGCCAGCAGTGACTATGGAGGGCAGGCCACGAACGAGCAGTACTTC.

The rearrangement uses TRBV5-1 and TRBJ1-1; the D is unclear. CDR1 is SGHRS, CDR2 YFSETQ, per germline. This CDR3 spans 14 amino acids. Trimming removed 5 bases at V and 0 bases at J, with 11 bases between. The CDR3 sequence is CASSYVSMNTEAFF. CDR3 coding DNA: TGCGCCAGCAGTTATGTATCTATGAACACTGAAGCTTTCTTT.

This clone has just a few counts. The chain links TRBV27 to TRBJ2-7; TRBD2 matches at 9 bases. Germline CDR1 MNHEY, CDR2 SMNVEV (reference sequence). The CDR3 is 16 residues long. V was pared by 5 bases and J by 4 bases, with 12 bases of the junction left unmatched. DNA of the CDR3: TGTGCCAGCAGTGAAATAGCGGGAGTAGTCGGGTACGAGCAGTACTTC. It translates to CASSEIAGVVGYEQYF.

The chain has TRBV29-1 and TRBJ2-2; 9 positions agree with TRBD2. CDR1 is SQVTM, CDR2 ANQGSEA, per germline. The ends lost 4 bases at V and 7 bases at J; junction bases unmatched: 13. The CDR3 runs to 16 residues. CDR3 nucleotide sequence: TGCAGCGTTGTTGTTCCGGGACTAGCCCCCTTCGGGGAGCTGTTTTTT. Protein: CSVVVPGLAPFGELFF.

The chain joins TRBV6-1 to TRBJ2-7, with 9 nucleotides matching TRBD1. Germline CDR1 MNHNS, CDR2 SASEGT. The CDR3 is 14 residues long. J lost 1 base, V lost 7 bases, and 5 bases had no gene match. CDR3 bases: TGTGCCAGCACCCCGGGACAGGGATCCTACGAGCAGTACTTC. Its translation is CASTPGQGSYEQYF.

This chain connects TRBV14 to TRBJ2-7; 7 nucleotides match TRBD1. Germline trimming cut 1 base from V and 5 bases from J; bases unmatched to any gene: 17. Germline CDR1 SGHDN, CDR2 FVKESK. This CDR3 is built from 18 residues. CDR3 DNA: TGTGCCAGCAGCCAAGGTGGGCAGGGGGTTCCCTCGGATCACGAGCAGTACTTC. This codes for CASSQGGQGVPSDHEQYF.

The chain links TRBV5-4 to TRBJ2-7; TRBD2 aligns across 11 bases. J was trimmed by 7 bases and V by 5 bases; bases with no gene match: 11. The CDR3 length is 15 residues. CDR1 is SGHNT, CDR2 YYREEE, per germline (reference sequence). Here the CDR3 DNA reads TGTGCCAGCAGGGATAGCGGGAGGGCCCCCGGGGAGCAGTACTTC. It encodes CASRDSGRAPGEQYF.

This clone was seen only a few times. CDR3 loop: CASSKQYRGASYEQYF. The DNA of the CDR3 is TGTGCCAGCAGCAAACAGTACAGGGGCGCCTCCTACGAGCAGTACTTC. V and J are TRBV21-1 and TRBJ2-7; the table names TRBD1, a call not compared with the DNA. TRBV21-1 is designated a pseudogene. This CDR3 has 16 residues.

This chain joins TRBV14 and TRBJ2-3; unclear D gene. Germline values: CDR1 SGHDN, CDR2 FVKESK. CDR3 length: 13 amino acids. Trimming took 4 bases from V and 6 from J, leaving 11 bases between them. CDR3 protein: CASSRLRQDTQYF. CDR3 in DNA: TGTGCCAGCAGCCGCCTCCGCCAGGATACGCAGTATTTT.